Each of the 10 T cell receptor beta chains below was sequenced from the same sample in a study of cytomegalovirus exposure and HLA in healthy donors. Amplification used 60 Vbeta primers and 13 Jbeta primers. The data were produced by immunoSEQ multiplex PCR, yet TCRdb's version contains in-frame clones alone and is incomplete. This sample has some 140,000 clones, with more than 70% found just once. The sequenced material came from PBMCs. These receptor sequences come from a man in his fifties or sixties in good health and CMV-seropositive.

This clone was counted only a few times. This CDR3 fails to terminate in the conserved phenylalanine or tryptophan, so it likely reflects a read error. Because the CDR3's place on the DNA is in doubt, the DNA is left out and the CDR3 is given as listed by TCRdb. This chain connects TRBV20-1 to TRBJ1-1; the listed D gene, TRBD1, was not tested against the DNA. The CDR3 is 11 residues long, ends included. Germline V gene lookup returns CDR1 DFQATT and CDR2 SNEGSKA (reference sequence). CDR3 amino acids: CSATLTGPPLH.

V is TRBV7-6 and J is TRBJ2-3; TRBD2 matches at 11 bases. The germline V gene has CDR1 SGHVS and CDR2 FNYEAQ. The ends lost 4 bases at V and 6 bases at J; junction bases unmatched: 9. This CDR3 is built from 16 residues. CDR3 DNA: TGTGCCAGCAGCTCGACACTAGCGGGAGACGCTGATACGCAGTATTTT. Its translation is CASSSTLAGDADTQYF.

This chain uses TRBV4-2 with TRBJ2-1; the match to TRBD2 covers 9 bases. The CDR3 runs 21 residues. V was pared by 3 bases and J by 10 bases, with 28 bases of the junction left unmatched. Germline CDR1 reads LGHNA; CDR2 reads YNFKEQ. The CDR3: CASSHQVVFLAGVGGLREQFF. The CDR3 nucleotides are TGTGCCAGCAGCCACCAGGTGGTATTCTTAGCGGGAGTAGGGGGTTTAAGAGAGCAGTTCTTC.

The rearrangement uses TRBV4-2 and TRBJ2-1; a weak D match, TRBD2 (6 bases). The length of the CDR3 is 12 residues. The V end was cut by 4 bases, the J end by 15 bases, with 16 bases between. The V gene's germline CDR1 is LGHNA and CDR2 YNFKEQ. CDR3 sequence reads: CASSRSGGSLFF. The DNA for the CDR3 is TGTGCCAGCAGCCGTAGTGGAGGGAGTCTGTTCTTC.

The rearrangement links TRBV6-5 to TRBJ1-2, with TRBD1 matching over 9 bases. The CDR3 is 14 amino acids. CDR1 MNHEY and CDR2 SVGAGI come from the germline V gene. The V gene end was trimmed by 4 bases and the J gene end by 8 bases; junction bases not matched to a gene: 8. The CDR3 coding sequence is TGTGCCAGCAGTTTCCGGACAGGGGCGGCGGGCTACACCTTC. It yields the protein CASSFRTGAAGYTF.

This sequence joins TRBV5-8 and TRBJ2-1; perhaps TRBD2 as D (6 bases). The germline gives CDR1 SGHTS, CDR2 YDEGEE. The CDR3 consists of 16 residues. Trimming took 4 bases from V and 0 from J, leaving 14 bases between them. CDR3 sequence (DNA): TGTGCCAGCAGCCCCTGGGCGGGGAGCTCCTACAATGAGCAGTTCTTC. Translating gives CASSPWAGSSYNEQFF.

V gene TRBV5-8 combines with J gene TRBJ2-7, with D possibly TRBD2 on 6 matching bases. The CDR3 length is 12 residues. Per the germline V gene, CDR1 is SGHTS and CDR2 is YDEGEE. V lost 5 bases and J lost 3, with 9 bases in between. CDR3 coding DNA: TGTGCCAGCAGACCGGGGGTCTACGAGCAGTACTTC. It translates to CASRPGVYEQYF.

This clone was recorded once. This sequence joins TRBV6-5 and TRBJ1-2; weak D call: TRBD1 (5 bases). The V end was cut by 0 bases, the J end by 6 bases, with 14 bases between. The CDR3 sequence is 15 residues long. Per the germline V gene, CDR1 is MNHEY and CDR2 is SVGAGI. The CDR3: CASSYSEGRVDGYTF. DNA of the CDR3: TGTGCCAGCAGTTACTCTGAGGGGAGGGTGGATGGCTACACCTTC.

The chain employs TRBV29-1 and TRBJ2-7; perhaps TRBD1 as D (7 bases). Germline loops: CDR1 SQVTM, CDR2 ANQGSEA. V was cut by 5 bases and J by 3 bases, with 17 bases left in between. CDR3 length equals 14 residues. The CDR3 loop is CSVPAGQNYYEQYF. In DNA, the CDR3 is TGCAGCGTTCCGGCGGGACAGAATTACTACGAGCAGTACTTC.

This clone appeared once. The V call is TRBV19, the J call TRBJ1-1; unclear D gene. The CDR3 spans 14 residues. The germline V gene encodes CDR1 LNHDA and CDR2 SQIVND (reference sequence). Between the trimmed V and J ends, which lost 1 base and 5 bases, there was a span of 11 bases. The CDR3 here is CASSIVRGPTEAFF. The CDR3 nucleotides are TGTGCCAGTAGTATAGTACGGGGTCCGACTGAAGCTTTCTTT.